This T cell receptor beta chain was recovered during a study of T cells after yellow fever vaccination. Study-level findings and limits: Contaminating bulk clonotypes could be abundant in FACS-sorted repertoires. The secondary response was weaker but peaked faster, day 5 versus 15.

Germline loops: CDR1 SGHRS, CDR2 YFSETQ. Trimming at V came to 3 bases and at J to 5 bases, leaving 8 bases not matched to a gene. The CDR3 has 14 residues. For TCR, cDNA came from 5'RACE template switching, which added a universal primer site and UMIs. TCRdb used MiXCR to reprocess the 5' RACE reads, holding one entry per CDR3 protein. Among hundreds of thousands of distinct CDR3 sequences listed, 15% to 20% were seen once. In this sample, this clonotype turned up a few times. Its specificity is unknown. Sequences were derived from PBMCs, sampled 15 days after the yellow fever booster vaccination. The rearrangement uses TRBV5-1 and TRBJ2-7, with 7 bases lining up with TRBD1. The TCR originated in a man younger than 40 who received the YFV17D yellow fever vaccine. This chain's CDR3 is CASSWTGTVNEQYF. In DNA form, the CDR3 reads TGCGCCAGCAGCTGGACCGGGACAGTAAACGAGCAGTACTTC.